This T cell receptor beta chain was sequenced during a study of response to subunit inactivated influenza vaccine. Germline V gives CDR1 MNHEY, CDR2 SVGAGI. Trimming stripped 2 bases from V and 3 bases from J, with 14 bases between. The CDR3 consists of 16 residues. This clonotype was seen many times. TCRdb ran MiXCR on the RT-PCR reads and lists one entry per CDR3 protein. The sample records 450,000 to 600,000 distinct CDR3 sequences, approximately 6.9% being singletons. This sample comprised PBMCs from blood, obtained roughly 24 months after vaccination. This TCR came from a man aged 50 to 69 who received an inactivated influenza vaccine. The rearrangement uses TRBV6-5 and TRBJ2-1; tentatively, D is TRBD1 or TRBD2 (5 bases each). This CDR3 is CASSYRGGGGYNEQFF. As DNA, the CDR3 is TGTGCCAGCAGTTACCGAGGCGGTGGGGGCTACAATGAGCAGTTCTTC.